The rows below give T cell receptor beta chains drawn from one sample of a study of vaccination and CD4 T cells after COVID-19. TCRdb reprocessed the PCR reads via MiXCR and lists one record per CDR3 protein. The sample holds approximately 11,000 distinct CDR3 sequences, about three fifths seen once. Their recognized antigens are unknown. Sample: CD4+ T cells from blood, cultured in vitro. The receptors shown here come from a human donor who had recovered from COVID-19. CDR3s include the opening cysteine and the closing phenylalanine or tryptophan. The D gene is left open where the match is weak. Size is stated for part of the rows, as once, few or many counts, or as a class when the clone is expanded.

D	J	size	V	CDR3	DNA
-	TRBJ1-4	-	TRBV6-2/TRBV6-3	CASSPLSSRGAYEKLFF	TGTGCCAGCAGTCCCCTCTCTTCTAGGGGGGCCTATGAAAAACTGTTTTTT
-	TRBJ2-1	once	TRBV24-1	CATSQQPRESARNEQFF	TGTGCCACCAGCCAACAACCCAGGGAGTCGGCCCGCAATGAGCAGTTCTTC
-	TRBJ2-3	-	TRBV24-1	CATSDTDGATDTQYF	TGTGCCACCAGTGACACGGACGGAGCCACAGATACGCAGTATTTT
TRBD1	TRBJ1-2	-	TRBV28	CASSSPGQGSYGYTF	TGTGCCAGCAGTTCGCCGGGACAGGGAAGCTATGGCTACACCTTC
TRBD2	TRBJ2-7	-	TRBV20-1	CSAEGRGRYEQYF	TGCAGTGCCGAGGGGAGGGGCCGATACGAGCAGTACTTC
TRBD2	TRBJ2-7	-	TRBV19	CASRITSGSSYEQYF	TGTGCCAGTAGGATAACTAGCGGGAGCTCCTACGAGCAGTACTTC
TRBD1	TRBJ1-4	-	TRBV19	CASSGQANEKLFF	TGTGCCAGTTCGGGACAGGCTAATGAAAAACTGTTTTTT
-	TRBJ1-2	-	TRBV20-1	CSAQEGRLDGYTF	TGCAGTGCCCAGGAGGGGCGATTAGATGGCTACACCTTC
TRBD1	TRBJ2-3	-	TRBV4-2	CASSRINTQGQGGDTQYF	TGTGCCAGCAGCCGAATTAATACTCAGGGACAGGGGGGAGATACGCAGTATTTT
TRBD2	TRBJ2-1	-	TRBV20-1	CSASRGTSGSSYNEQFF	TGCAGTGCTAGTCGCGGGACTAGCGGGAGCTCCTACAATGAGCAGTTCTTC
-	TRBJ1-6	-	TRBV27	CASSLSNRVDSPLHF	TGTGCCAGCAGTTTATCGAACAGGGTGGATTCACCCCTCCACTTT
-	TRBJ2-3	-	TRBV28	CATLPSGLTDTQYF	TGTGCCACGCTCCCCAGCGGCCTCACAGATACGCAGTATTTT
TRBD1	TRBJ2-5	few	TRBV6-2/TRBV6-3	CASSYPDRGKGAQETQYF	TGTGCCAGCAGTTATCCGGACAGGGGGAAGGGGGCCCAAGAGACCCAGTACTTC
-	TRBJ1-5	-	TRBV24-1	CATSPPELNQPQHF	TGTGCCACCAGCCCCCCGGAACTGAATCAGCCCCAGCATTTT
TRBD1	TRBJ2-1	-	TRBV7-2	CASSLAQGAIFDEQFF	TGTGCCAGCAGCTTAGCCCAGGGGGCTATTTTCGATGAGCAGTTCTTC
-	TRBJ2-1	-	TRBV2	CASREDTVRVFF	TGTGCCAGCAGGGAGGACACAGTAAGGGTGTTCTTC
-	TRBJ1-2	-	TRBV2	CASRAVGANYGYTF	TGTGCCAGCAGGGCAGTTGGGGCTAACTATGGCTACACCTTC
TRBD1	TRBJ2-3	-	TRBV6-5	CASSYTGAGDTQYF	TGTGCCAGCAGTTATACAGGGGCCGGAGATACGCAGTATTTT
-	TRBJ2-2	-	TRBV29-1	CSVGVAAPTGELFF	TGCAGCGTTGGTGTGGCAGCCCCCACCGGGGAGCTGTTTTTT
TRBD2	TRBJ2-1	-	TRBV15	CATSRGGGAHILGEQFF	TGTGCCACCAGCAGAGGCGGGGGGGCGCATATTTTGGGTGAGCAGTTCTTC
-	TRBJ1-1	-	TRBV24-1	CATRSRPEAFF	TGTGCCACCCGAAGTAGGCCTGAAGCTTTCTTT
-	TRBJ2-6	-	TRBV20-1	CSATPTGLWANVLTF	TGCAGTGCTACCCCAACGGGGCTATGGGCCAACGTCCTGACTTTC
TRBD2	TRBJ2-1	-	TRBV7-9	CASKTSGGYNEQFF	TGTGCCAGCAAAACTAGCGGGGGCTACAATGAGCAGTTCTTC
-	TRBJ1-1	-	TRBV11-2	CASSLYRFPNTEAFF	TGTGCCAGCAGCTTGTACAGATTTCCGAACACTGAAGCTTTCTTT
-	TRBJ1-2	-	TRBV2	CASRRSPQGNYTF	TGTGCCAGCAGGCGATCACCCCAGGGGAACTACACCTTC
TRBD1	TRBJ2-7	-	TRBV6-1	CASSRRDSAYEQYF	TGTGCCAGCAGTCGACGGGACAGTGCCTACGAGCAGTACTTC
-	TRBJ2-7	-	TRBV5-1	CASSLLGVEQYF	TGCGCCAGCAGCTTGTTAGGTGTCGAGCAGTACTTC
-	TRBJ2-3	-	TRBV4-2	CASSQVQPDKASTDTQYF	TGTGCCAGCAGCCAAGTACAGCCCGACAAAGCTAGCACAGATACGCAGTATTTT
TRBD1	TRBJ2-5	-	TRBV7-2	CASSSRTGLETQYF	TGTGCCAGCAGCTCAAGGACAGGATTAGAGACCCAGTACTTC
-	TRBJ2-5	-	TRBV5-1	CASSLATNQETQYF	TGCGCCAGCAGCTTGGCCACGAACCAAGAGACCCAGTACTTC
-	TRBJ2-7	-	TRBV19	CASSERGLIHEQYF	TGTGCCAGTTCCGAGAGAGGGTTGATCCACGAGCAGTACTTC
-	TRBJ2-7	-	TRBV20-1	CSASREYDEQYF	TGCAGTGCTAGTCGGGAGTACGACGAGCAGTACTTC
TRBD1	TRBJ2-5	-	TRBV11-1	CASSLAGDRGVETQYF	TGTGCCAGCAGCTTAGCGGGAGACAGGGGAGTCGAGACCCAGTACTTC
TRBD1	TRBJ2-5	-	TRBV5-1	CASSPEQGETQYF	TGCGCCAGCAGCCCAGAACAGGGGGAGACCCAGTACTTC
TRBD1	TRBJ1-4	-	TRBV5-4	CASSLAGGTDEKLFF	TGTGCCAGCAGCTTGGCAGGGGGCACGGATGAAAAACTGTTTTTT
-	TRBJ1-1	-	TRBV20-1	CSARDLSRALNTEAFF	TGCAGTGCTAGAGATCTTTCCCGGGCTTTGAACACTGAAGCTTTCTTT
TRBD2	TRBJ2-1	-	TRBV20-1	CSARDTSGREGSYNEQFF	TGCAGTGCTAGAGATACGTCCGGACGGGAGGGTTCCTACAATGAGCAGTTCTTC
TRBD2	TRBJ2-3	-	TRBV6-1	CASQNDQRGGTDTQYF	TGTGCCAGCCAAAACGACCAGCGGGGGGGCACAGATACGCAGTATTTT
TRBD1	TRBJ1-1	-	TRBV12-3/TRBV12-4	CASSPQPQGVRGNTEAFF	TGTGCCAGCAGCCCCCAACCTCAGGGGGTTAGGGGGAACACTGAAGCTTTCTTT
-	TRBJ2-2	-	TRBV12-3/TRBV12-4	CASTPGGPGELFF	TGTGCCAGCACTCCCGGGGGGCCCGGGGAGCTGTTTTTT
TRBD1	TRBJ1-6	-	TRBV7-9	CASTRTGGNSPLHF	TGTGCCAGCACCCGAACAGGGGGGAATTCACCCCTCCACTTT
-	TRBJ2-1	-	TRBV10-1	CASSAGGNNEQFF	TGCGCCAGCAGCGCAGGGGGGAACAATGAGCAGTTCTTC
TRBD1	TRBJ2-3	once	TRBV7-2	CASSTPRDRGFHTQYF	TGTGCCAGCAGCACCCCCCGGGACAGGGGGTTTCATACGCAGTATTTT
TRBD1	TRBJ2-2	-	TRBV27	CASSLYSFGQGYTGELFF	TGTGCCAGCAGTTTATATAGTTTTGGACAGGGCTACACCGGGGAGCTGTTTTTT
-	TRBJ2-2	-	TRBV11-2	CASSLDSGAGELFF	TGTGCCAGCAGCTTAGATTCGGGGGCCGGGGAGCTGTTTTTT
TRBD1	TRBJ1-2	few	TRBV6-1	CASSGQGARSPNYGYTF	TGTGCCAGCAGTGGACAGGGGGCGCGGTCCCCTAACTATGGCTACACCTTC
-	TRBJ2-1	-	TRBV10-2	CASSESWGGGTNEQFF	TGCGCCAGCAGTGAGTCTTGGGGAGGGGGCACGAATGAGCAGTTCTTC
-	TRBJ1-1	-	TRBV11-3	CASSLGGFNTEAFF	TGTGCCAGCAGCTTAGGGGGGTTTAACACTGAAGCTTTCTTT
TRBD1	TRBJ2-1	-	TRBV6-1	CASSEYLGDRRSNEQFF	TGTGCCAGCAGTGAGTATCTAGGGGACAGGAGATCAAATGAGCAGTTCTTC
TRBD1	TRBJ1-6	-	TRBV5-1	CASSLSQGDSPLHF	TGCGCCAGCAGCTTGTCACAGGGGGATTCACCCCTCCACTTT